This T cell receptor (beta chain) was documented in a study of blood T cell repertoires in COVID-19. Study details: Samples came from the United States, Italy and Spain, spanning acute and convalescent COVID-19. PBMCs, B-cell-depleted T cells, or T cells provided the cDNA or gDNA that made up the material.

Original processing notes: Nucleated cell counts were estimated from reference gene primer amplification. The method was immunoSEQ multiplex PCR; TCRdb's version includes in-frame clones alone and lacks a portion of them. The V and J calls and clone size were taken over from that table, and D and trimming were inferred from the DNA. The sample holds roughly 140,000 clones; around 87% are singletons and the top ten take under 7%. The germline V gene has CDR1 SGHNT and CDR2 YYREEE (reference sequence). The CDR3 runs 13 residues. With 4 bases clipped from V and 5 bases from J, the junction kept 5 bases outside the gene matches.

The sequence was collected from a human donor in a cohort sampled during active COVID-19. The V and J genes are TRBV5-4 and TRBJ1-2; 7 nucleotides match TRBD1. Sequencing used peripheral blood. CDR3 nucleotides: TGTGCCAGCAGCACGGGACAGTTTTATGGCTACACCTTC. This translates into CASSTGQFYGYTF.